The TCR beta chain described here comes from a study of T cell changes during pregnancy in multiple sclerosis. The CDR3 contains 14 residues. V was pared by 1 base and J by 7 bases, with 11 bases between. Germline V gene data show CDR1 as MGHRA and CDR2 as YSYEKL. TCRdb's table, derived via immunoSEQ multiplex PCR, lists solely in-frame clones and lacks some. The sample holds fewer than 85,000 clones; just under 95% are singletons and the top ten take around 2%. The chain couples TRBV4-1 to TRBJ2-1; no reliable D call. This receptor was identified in a female donor with multiple sclerosis, enrolled in a pregnancy study. Sequencing used peripheral blood, obtained in the second trimester of pregnancy. CDR3 coding DNA: TGCGCCAGCAGCCAAGTGGCGGCCCGGAATGAGCAGTTCTTC. This gives the protein CASSQVAARNEQFF.